This T cell receptor (beta chain) originates from a study of T cells in Graves' hyperthyroidism and ophthalmopathy. In its sample, this clonotype was seen a few times. Amplified TCR beta CDR3 regions derived from RNA transcripts. The primer set for the first-round RT-PCR of the TCR CDR3 was HTBI. TCRdb processed the multiplex PCR reads anew with MiXCR; each CDR3 protein has one entry. The data hold roughly 840,000 distinct CDR3 sequences, with more than 30% observed a single time. Germline V CDR1 and CDR2: SGHTA, FQGNSA. The CDR3 loop spans 15 amino acids. Trimming cost V 5 bases and J 7 bases; bases outside gene matches: 13.

The sample taken for sequencing was blood. The V gene is TRBV7-2, the J gene TRBJ2-7; 8 bases line up with TRBD1. The clonotype was recovered from a man between 18 and 35 years old with Graves' hyperthyroidism. The CDR3 region has the DNA TGTGCCAGCAGCCCGCAGGGGGCAGGCCCCTGGGAGCAGTACTTC. Protein product: CASSPQGAGPWEQYF.